This record covers a single TCR beta chain. This sample was taken from a study of T cell responses to AZD1222 COVID-19 vaccine. V lost 0 bases, J lost 0 bases, and 6 bases lay in between. The CDR3 is 14 residues long. Per the germline V gene, CDR1 is SGDLS and CDR2 is YYNGEE. The repertoire was sequenced with immunoSEQ multiplex PCR; TCRdb's copy has only in-frame clones and lacks some. The sample comprises approximately 150,000 clones, over 75% of which are singletons, and about 1.5% rests with the top ten. The chain is built from TRBV9 and TRBJ1-1; D gene uncertain. The receptor was derived from an adult in good health. The material was peripheral blood, obtained on day 0 of AZD1222 vaccination. CDR3 nucleotides: TGTGCCAGCAGCGTAGAACAGCTGAACACTGAAGCTTTCTTT. It specifies CASSVEQLNTEAFF.